These 17 T cell receptor beta chains were all obtained from the same sample, sequenced in a study of blood T cell repertoires in COVID-19. The table came from immunoSEQ multiplex PCR; TCRdb's copy has only in-frame clones and leaves some out. Here the sample spans 97,000 or so clones, roughly 82% being singletons. Material: peripheral blood. All receptors come from an elderly man with acute or convalescent COVID-19.

The V gene is TRBV5-6, the J gene TRBJ1-6; D is undetermined. Germline V gene data show CDR1 as SGHDT and CDR2 as YYEEEE. V lost 5 bases, J lost 9 bases, and 18 bases lay in between. CDR3 length equals 15 residues. The CDR3 bases are TGTGCCAGCAGGGGTGGCGGATCTGGAGTTTCACCCCTCCACTTT. Translation gives CASRGGGSGVSPLHF. The whole variable domain, filled in from reference TRBV5-6 and TRBJ1-6, reads DAGVTQSPTHLIKTRGQQVTLRCSPKSGHDTVSWYQQALGQGPQFIFQYYEEEERQRGNFPDRFSGHQFPNYSSELNVNALLLGDSALYLCASRGGGSGVSPLHFGNGTRLTVT.

The rearrangement links TRBV7-2 to TRBJ2-2; 10 bases are a match to TRBD2. The CDR3 contains 18 residues. J was trimmed by 1 base and V by 6 bases; bases with no gene match: 11. Germline values: CDR1 SGHTA, CDR2 FQGNSA. The CDR3 DNA is TGTGCCAGCAGTAAAAAAATTTCTAGCGGGGGGAACACCGGGGAGCTGTTTTTT. Translation gives CASSKKISSGGNTGELFF.

Regarding this clone: The same CDR3 is also encoded by other DNA sequences in this sample. The chain links TRBV30 to TRBJ1-5; D gene unclear. Trimming shortened V by 3 bases and J by 3 bases, and 6 bases separated the two germline ends. Per germline, CDR1 GTSNPN and CDR2 SVGIG (reference sequence). This CDR3 is 12 amino acids long. The CDR3 DNA follows: TGTGCCTGGAGCCGGGACAATCAGCCCCAGCATTTT. Translation gives CAWSRDNQPQHF. Together with reference TRBV30 and TRBJ1-5, the CDR3 gives the full variable domain: SQTIHQWPATLVQPVGSPLSLECTVEGTSNPNLYWYRQAAGRGLQLLFYSVGIGQISSEVPQNLSASRPQDRQFILSSKKLLLSDSGFYLCAWSRDNQPQHFGDGTRLSIL.

The chain carries TRBV30 and TRBJ1-6; TRBD1 is a possible D gene (5 bases). The CDR3 length is 13 residues. Trimming removed 3 bases at V and 9 bases at J, with 12 bases between. The germline V gene has CDR1 GTSNPN and CDR2 SVGIG (reference sequence). As DNA, the CDR3 is TGTGCCTGGAGGATAGGGGAAGGTTCACCCCTCCACTTT. Amino acids: CAWRIGEGSPLHF. The complete variable domain, with remaining parts taken from reference TRBV30 and TRBJ1-6, reads SQTIHQWPATLVQPVGSPLSLECTVEGTSNPNLYWYRQAAGRGLQLLFYSVGIGQISSEVPQNLSASRPQDRQFILSSKKLLLSDSGFYLCAWRIGEGSPLHFGNGTRLTVT.

V usage is TRBV7-9 and J usage is TRBJ1-5; 9 bases fit TRBD1. Germline lookup yields CDR1 SEHNR and CDR2 FQNEAQ (reference sequence). This CDR3 is 16 amino acids long. V shed 5 bases and J 2 bases; nucleotides not matched to a gene: 7. CDR3 protein: CASSPQGAMGNQPQHF. The CDR3 DNA is TGTGCCAGCAGCCCACAGGGGGCAATGGGCAATCAGCCCCAGCATTTT.

The chain has TRBV7-2 and TRBJ1-1; D might be TRBD1 (6 bases). Germline V gene data show CDR1 as SGHTA and CDR2 as FQGNSA. The V end was cut by 5 bases, the J end by 1 base, with 14 bases between. This CDR3 is 15 amino acids long. CDR3 protein: CASSPGAFANTEAFF. DNA for the CDR3: TGTGCCAGCAGCCCAGGGGCATTTGCGAACACTGAAGCTTTCTTT.

This clone was seen just once. The chain links TRBV2 to TRBJ2-7; possibly TRBD1 for D (6 bases). Trimming shortened V by 6 bases and J by 6 bases, and 21 bases separated the two germline ends. This CDR3 comprises 15 residues. CDR1 is SNHLY and CDR2 is FYNNEI in the germline V gene. CDR3 sequence reads: CASRTSRDNPAEQYF. The CDR3 coding sequence is TGTGCCAGCAGGACCTCCCGGGACAATCCAGCCGAGCAGTACTTC.

The chain couples TRBV7-2 to TRBJ1-5; D unclear. Trimming cost V 2 bases and J 1 base, with 6 bases left between them. This CDR3 is built from 14 residues. Germline CDR1 reads SGHTA; CDR2 reads FQGNSA. CDR3 region: CASSLSLSNQPQHF. Here the CDR3 DNA reads TGTGCCAGCAGCTTATCCCTCAGCAATCAGCCCCAGCATTTT.

This clone occurred a few times. The chain carries TRBV6-2 or TRBV6-3 and TRBJ2-7; D is perhaps TRBD1 (5 bases). Trimming left V 5 bases short and J 3 bases short, with 11 bases between. The germline V gene has CDR1 MNHEY and CDR2 SVGEGT. The CDR3 has 13 amino acids. The CDR3 nucleotides are TGTGCCAGCAGTGACAGCAGGGACTACGAGCAGTACTTC. Translated, it gives CASSDSRDYEQYF.

The chain is built from TRBV7-2 and TRBJ2-7; 12 bases are shared with TRBD1. V shed 4 bases and J 6 bases; nucleotides not matched to a gene: 7. The CDR3 spans 15 residues. CDR1 SGHTA and CDR2 FQGNSA come from the germline V gene. The CDR3 region has the DNA TGTGCCAGCAGCTCCGGATTGGGACAGGGGGCCGAGCAGTACTTC. Translated: CASSSGLGQGAEQYF.

The chain has TRBV23-1 and TRBJ1-4; D uncertain. Being an ORF, TRBV23-1 has a function that is uncertain. Between the trimmed V and J ends, which lost 6 bases and 6 bases, there was a span of 17 bases. CDR3 length: 15 residues. The CDR3 nucleotides are TGCGCCAGCAGACGGGAGAAGCGAATGGATGAAAAACTGTTTTTT. Translated, it gives CASRREKRMDEKLFF.

CDR3 nucleotide sequence: TGTGCCAGCAGTCCCTCCGGGAGGATCCATGGCTACACCTTC. It yields the protein CASSPSGRIHGYTF. This chain connects TRBV6-6 to TRBJ1-2; D is undetermined. CDR1 MNHNY and CDR2 SVGAGI come from the germline V gene (reference sequence). V lost 5 bases to trimming and J lost 6 bases, with 16 bases between them. The CDR3 covers 14 residues.

At least ten counts were recorded for this clone. The rearrangement links TRBV5-1 to TRBJ1-3, with 7 bases identical to TRBD1. The germline CDR1 and CDR2 sequences are SGHRS and YFSETQ. The CDR3 extends over 16 amino acids. V gave up 4 bases and J gave up 2 bases; unmatched junction bases: 9. The CDR3 nucleotides read TGCGCCAGCAGCACAGGACAGGAGACGCCTGGAAACACCATATATTTT. It codes for CASSTGQETPGNTIYF.

The chain combines TRBV30 with TRBJ1-2, with D hard to call. The CDR3 spans 12 residues. Trimming left V 0 bases short and J 4 bases short, with 6 bases between. CDR1 GTSNPN and CDR2 SVGIG come from the germline V gene (reference sequence). This CDR3 reads CAWSVLLYGYTF. The CDR3 region has the DNA TGTGCCTGGAGTGTCCTCCTCTATGGCTACACCTTC.

This clone has a single count. The J gene is TRBJ2-7, the V gene TRBV9; D uncertain. Germline assignment: CDR1 SGDLS and CDR2 YYNGEE. The V end was cut by 0 bases, the J end by 7 bases, with 14 bases between. This CDR3 has 14 residues. The CDR3 coding sequence is TGTGCCAGCAGCGTAGGTAGAGGCTCTTGGGAGCAGTACTTC. This sequence encodes CASSVGRGSWEQYF.

The genes are TRBV18 and TRBJ2-2, with 11 nucleotides matching TRBD2. The ends lost 5 bases at V and 10 bases at J; junction bases unmatched: 6. Germline V gene data show CDR1 as KGHSH and CDR2 as LQKENI. The CDR3 runs to 14 residues. The CDR3 DNA reads TGTGCCAGCTCAACCGGGACTAGCGGAATGGAGCTGTTTTTT. It translates to CASSTGTSGMELFF.

The chain couples TRBV19 to TRBJ1-4, with D maybe TRBD1 (5 bases). In germline, CDR1 is LNHDA, CDR2 SQIVND (reference sequence). The CDR3 loop spans 15 amino acids. With 8 bases removed from V and 2 bases from J, the gap between germline ends came to 15 bases. The CDR3 here is CASVQSGRTNEKLFF. The DNA for the CDR3 is TGTGCCAGTGTCCAATCAGGGAGGACTAATGAAAAACTGTTTTTT.